This T cell receptor beta chain stems from a study of cytomegalovirus exposure and HLA in healthy donors. Study observations and caveats: In vitro assays verified that three CMV-associated chains recognized CMV antigens specifically.

The primer mix had 60 Vbeta and 13 Jbeta primers. The protocol was immunoSEQ multiplex PCR, while the TCRdb copy is restricted to in-frame clones and leaves out a portion. The repertoire holds roughly 180,000 clones, with around 80% as singletons. As for this clone: No antigen is known for it.

CDR1 and CDR2 (germline): LGHNA, YNFKEQ. CDR3 length equals 15 residues. Trimming removed 0 bases from V and 14 bases from J; junction bases left unmatched: 6. V usage is TRBV4-2 and J usage is TRBJ2-1, with 14 bases aligning to TRBD2. This clonotype was sampled from a woman in her twenties or thirties in good health and CMV-seronegative. Sequenced: PBMCs. This chain's CDR3 is CASSQEETSGGAEFF. CDR3 in DNA: TGTGCCAGCAGCCAAGAAGAGACTAGCGGGGGGGCGGAGTTCTTC.